This T cell receptor (beta chain) appears in the sequencing data of a study of cytomegalovirus exposure and HLA in healthy donors (TCRdb year 2017). The study in broad terms: In an earlier analysis of fewer than 750 of the donors, 276 Gb of sequence data and 95 million to 130 million unique TCR beta sequences from roughly 200 million T cells were reported. An early release that covered 640 HLA-typed donors contained approximately 290 gigabases of sequencing data and around 80 million unique TCR sequences. Among the roughly 390 genotyped donors, approximately 81% belonged to the genetic ancestry cluster associated with self-reported Caucasian donors. The study aimed to test whether cataloging public T cell receptors could reveal signatures of past pathogen exposure. The study profiled the T cell repertoires of hundreds of subjects by immunosequencing and related them to cytomegalovirus serostatus. In addition to the first cohort of roughly 700 subjects, a separate validation cohort of 130 or so different subjects was used. High-throughput TCR immunosequencing, statistical association of individual TCRs with disease status, and machine learning were combined to predict cytomegalovirus infection status. A later analysis re-analyzed previously published TCR beta repertoires from hundreds of donors and added high-resolution HLA genotyping to study TCR occurrence patterns. Rather than using new phenotypic data, the later analysis identified candidate immune exposures from TCR beta sequences and from how often those sequences occurred across donors. An earlier analysis of fewer than 750 of the donors used high-throughput TCR beta sequencing to judge whether each TCR beta V gene segment behaved as functional or pseudogenic. Alongside the repertoire data, information on donor age, sex, ethnicity and CMV serostatus was compiled. Genome-wide SNP genotypes for about 65% of the 666 donors were used in a later genetic analysis, which treated that subset as a discovery cohort. All discovery cohort repertoires had been generated using a single sequencing platform. Both class I and class II loci were covered by HLA typing, at four-digit resolution. Typing coverage differed by locus: A, B, C, DRB1 and DQB1 were typed in roughly 629-640 donors, DQA1 in about 500, DPA1 in nearly 610, and DPB1 in just under 490. Because of strong linkage in the cohort, roughly five DR-DQ haplotypes were treated as single units for association and clustering. On average, approximately 250,000 unique TCR beta nucleotide sequences were sequenced per donor among a few hundred genotyped donors of the cohort, with roughly 19% of those sequences being non-productive. Study-wide conclusions, independent of this receptor: The authors suggested that the approach could potentially be generalized to other disease states and immunological phenotypes. In a later analysis, TCR association rates were found to vary across HLA loci, with the most associated TCRs seen for DRB1 alleles and the fewest for HLA-C alleles. In a later genetic analysis, fewer N-insertions in productive TCRs were reported among donors in an Asian-associated ancestry cluster than the approximately 710-donor mean. Broadly in line with IMGT annotations, most TCR beta V segments showed up in productive rearrangements about 87% or about 30% of the time in an earlier analysis of approximately 640 of the donors. Cytomegalovirus status was reported to be diagnosed by the classifier with high specificity and sensitivity in both the original and validation cohorts. A cluster of highly shared sequence variants was judged likely to represent a technical artifact of the sequencing pipeline. Most TCR sequences were observed very rarely across donors, whereas some public TCRs were present in many individuals. Most CMV-associated TCR beta chains appeared to be HLA-restricted in a later analysis, and the HLA associations seemed to be driven largely by CMV exposure. A further reported finding was that TCR beta sequences accurately predicted the HLA-A and HLA-B alleles for most subjects in the first cohort. The only immune exposure information available for the cohort was CMV serostatus. In vitro tests confirmed that a few of the cytomegalovirus-associated TCR beta chains recognize cytomegalovirus antigens. According to a later analysis, parvovirus B19, influenza, CMV and Epstein-Barr virus appeared linked to several top co-occurrence clusters. Specific HLA alleles were associated with 15,000 to 20,000 TCR beta sequences at a false discovery rate of 0.05 in a later analysis. The cohort was sequenced for TCR beta chains only, and without alpha or paired-chain data the features that could be detected were limited. HLA typing was unavailable for some donors at each locus, so association tests used only the typed subset. When HLA alleles, especially DR and DQ, strongly co-occurred, TCR associations were difficult to assign to individual alleles. Roughly uniform sequencing depth across donors was assumed in presence/absence analyses, although this assumption may not hold. Correlated functional status among segregating V segments might reflect linkage disequilibrium, but an unknown experimental factor could not be ruled out. In the study, 150 to 200 TCR beta chains were listed as associated with cytomegalovirus. Because the 87-base-pair reads could not distinguish some IMGT-functional V segments, including TRBV6-2 and TRBV6-3, those segments were excluded. In a later genetic analysis, a missense DCLRE1C variant was associated with V-gene and J-gene trimming of TCR beta chains, and the association was replicated in an independent cohort. A later analysis found that HLA-associated TCR beta chains were more clonally expanded and had lower generation probabilities than equally common non-associated chains. The earlier analysis of some 560 of the donors excluded 15 to 20 rarely observed V segments, including chromosome 9 orphons, because counts were too low.

V gives up 1 base and J gives up 6 bases, and the segment between their germline ends measures 9 bases. Looking up the germline V gene yields CDR1 SGHVS and CDR2 FNYEAQ. The CDR3 starts with the cysteine, ends with the phenylalanine, and has 13 residues. The CDR3 DNA has 39 bases and is translated from base 1. The cohort was made up of hundreds of healthy bone marrow donors. At the time of sampling, every cohort member was nominally healthy, though immune exposures that went unrecorded were likely present. The donor tested CMV seropositive and was one of the 289 seropositive cohort members. Each donor provided a peripheral blood sample, and peripheral blood mononuclear cells were used for TCR beta sequencing. The Qiagen DNeasy Blood Extraction Kit was used to extract genomic DNA from the blood cell samples. Points on this clone: There is no known antigen for this receptor. Nothing much larger sits one base from this clone, and base qualities are not available.

The library was produced with the immunoSEQ multiplex PCR assay. A mixture of 60 forward primers for TCR Vbeta segments and 13 reverse primers for TCR Jbeta segments was used in the multiplex PCR. A multiplex PCR assay on genomic DNA amplified the CDR3 region of rearranged TCR beta genes. The Illumina HiSeq System was used to sequence the amplified TCR beta libraries as 87-base-pair reads. In the original analysis: In a later analysis, some 80 million unique TCR beta chains were counted across the 500 to 850 repertoires, and roughly 11 million of these chains were shared by at least two donors. To remove PCR and sequencing errors, raw reads were error-corrected and collapsed into unique sequences using a nearest-neighbor algorithm that merged closely related sequences. Alignment of CDR3 sequences to IMGT reference sequences was used to assign V, D and J gene segments. Each retained sequence needed at least a six-nucleotide match to both a V gene segment and a J gene segment. A rearrangement was called productive if the CDR3 had no stop codons and remained in frame with V and J, and every other rearrangement was called non-productive. Following IMGT convention, CDR3 was defined as the stretch from the second conserved V-encoded cysteine up to the conserved J-encoded phenylalanine. The earlier analysis of fewer than 750 of the donors excluded sequences that lacked an unambiguous match to a single V gene segment. An earlier analysis of over 450 of the donors classified V segments as functional when productive rearrangements were above 56.7% and as segregating when the standard deviation between donors was above 5%. A statistical classification framework was built for diagnosing cytomegalovirus status from the catalog of TCR beta chain sequences. In a later analysis, TCR nucleotide sequences were compared against IMGT/GENE-DB human TR gene sequences so that V and J genes could be assigned. In a later analysis, CDR3 sequences and most-parsimonious VDJ recombination scenarios were assigned using the TCRdist pipeline. In a later analysis, every TCR beta chain was defined by the combination of its CDR3 amino acid sequence and its V-gene family, and reads without a unique V-gene family were dropped. A later analysis removed 600 or so highly shared, low-generation-probability nucleotide sequences to deal with suspected cross-contamination and a sequencing artifact. In a later analysis, a clonal expansion index for each public chain was calculated from normalized within-repertoire ranks of inferred template counts. In a later analysis, generation probabilities were computed using a VDJ recombination model fitted to out-of-frame rearrangements, and the results were checked against IGoR. In a later analysis, hypergeometric tests were used to score TCR-TCR, TCR-HLA and TCR-CMV co-occurrence, with a repertoire-size bias correction applied to TCR pairs. A later analysis estimated false discovery rates by permuting HLA or CMV assignments 20 times. In a later analysis, co-occurring TCRs were grouped using DBSCAN, with TCRdist sequence similarity added in when clustering inside HLA-allele-positive subsets. For co-occurrence clustering, repertoires with fewer than 30,000 or more than 120,000 public chains were excluded, along with about five repertoires with anomalous nucleotide sharing. TCRdb took over this immuneACCESS table, retaining in-frame rearrangements with V and J assigned. Such tables are incomplete; in checked studies, under half of the missing clones stem from an unresolved V gene, and the remainder is unexplained. V and J calls and clone size are those listed in that table; D and trimming were worked out from the DNA. This sample is represented by about 80,000 clones; around 62% of them were singletons. The ten largest make up more than 3.5% of the sample.

The sequence was collected from a male donor in good health and CMV-seropositive. The material sequenced was PBMCs. The sequence joins TRBV7-6 to TRBJ1-2, with the D gene too uncertain to name. CDR3 sequence: CASSLGVNDGYTF. The DNA sequence follows: TGTGCCAGCAGCTTAGGTGTAAATGATGGCTACACCTTC.